In its sample, the clone carrying this T cell receptor (beta chain) was seen a few times. Antigen specificity is unknown. Amplification used 60 Vbeta primers and 13 Jbeta primers. This table comes from immunoSEQ multiplex PCR, and its TCRdb copy is limited to in-frame clones, with some not included. The data contain about 180,000 clones, about four fifths of them singletons. Losses at the gene ends were 4 bases for V and 0 bases for J; bases not matched to a gene: 5. CDR1 MNHEY and CDR2 SMNVEV come from the germline V gene (reference sequence). There are 15 residues in the CDR3. The sample belongs to a study of cytomegalovirus exposure and HLA in healthy donors. Study information: In an earlier analysis, 95 million to 140 million unique TCR beta sequences were found from about 180 million T cells.

Study results and limitations: Previously analyzed data showed that most TCR beta V segments were productive at a frequency of about 87% or about 30%.

The receptor's source is a man aged 35-49 years in good health and CMV-seronegative. The sample taken for sequencing was PBMCs. The chain uses TRBV27 and TRBJ1-2; 7 nucleotides line up with TRBD1. CDR3 coding DNA: TGTGCCAGCAGTTATTGGGACAGCGCTAACTATGGCTACACCTTC. The encoded protein is CASSYWDSANYGYTF.